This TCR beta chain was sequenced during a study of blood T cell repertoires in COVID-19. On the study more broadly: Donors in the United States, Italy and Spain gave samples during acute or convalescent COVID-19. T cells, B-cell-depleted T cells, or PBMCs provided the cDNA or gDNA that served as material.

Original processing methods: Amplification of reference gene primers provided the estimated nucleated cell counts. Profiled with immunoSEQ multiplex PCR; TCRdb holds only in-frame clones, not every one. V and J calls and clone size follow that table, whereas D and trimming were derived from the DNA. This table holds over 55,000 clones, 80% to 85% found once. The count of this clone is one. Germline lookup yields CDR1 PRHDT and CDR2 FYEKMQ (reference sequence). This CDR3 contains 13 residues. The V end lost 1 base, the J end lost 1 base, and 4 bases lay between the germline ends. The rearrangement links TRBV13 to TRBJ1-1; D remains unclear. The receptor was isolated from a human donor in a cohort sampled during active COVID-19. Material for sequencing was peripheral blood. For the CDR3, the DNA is TGTGCCAGCAGCTTAGTAAAGAACACTGAAGCTTTCTTT. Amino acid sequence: CASSLVKNTEAFF.